These 24 T cell receptor beta chains came from one sample sequenced in a study of PD-1 blockade in classical Hodgkin lymphoma. The protocol was immunoSEQ multiplex PCR, while the TCRdb copy is restricted to in-frame clones and leaves out a portion. This table has tens of thousands of clones, over 65% appearing once. There was relapse after autologous stem cell transplantation in every patient, and there was variation in brentuximab vedotin exposure. This specimen was peripheral blood mononuclear cells (PBMCs), taken before the second cycle of nivolumab. These TCRs come from a human donor with classical Hodgkin lymphoma.

The V and J genes are TRBV9 and TRBJ1-4; TRBD1 matches 7 bases. In germline, CDR1 is SGDLS, CDR2 YYNGEE. J lost 5 bases, V lost 6 bases, and 7 bases had no gene match. The CDR3 has 14 amino acids. The CDR3 bases are TGTGCCAGCACCGCGACAGGGCAAAATGAAAAACTGTTTTTT. Its protein is CASTATGQNEKLFF.

V is TRBV4-1 and J is TRBJ2-1; 7 nucleotides agree with TRBD1. The junction had 11 bases not matched to a gene; V was cut back by 4 bases and J by 8 bases. The germline V gene encodes CDR1 MGHRA and CDR2 YSYEKL. This CDR3 comprises 15 residues. CDR3 coding DNA: TGCGCCAGCAGCCGCATCCCAAGGGGGCTCGATGAGCAGTTCTTC. It specifies CASSRIPRGLDEQFF.

Turning to this clone: This specimen includes other DNA sequences encoding the same CDR3. The chain uses TRBV11-2 and TRBJ2-3; possibly TRBD1 or TRBD2 for D (6 bases each). Per the germline V gene, CDR1 is SGHAT and CDR2 is FQNNGV. The CDR3 covers 15 residues. V was clipped by 1 base and J by 3 bases, with 11 bases between them. DNA of the CDR3: TGTGCCAGCAGCTTAGTGGGGGGCCGGACAGATACGCAGTATTTT. Residues: CASSLVGGRTDTQYF.

This chain connects TRBV7-9 to TRBJ1-2; D perhaps matches TRBD1 (6 bases). The CDR3 extends over 13 amino acids. CDR1 and CDR2 from the germline V gene are SEHNR and FQNEAQ (reference sequence). The CDR3 nucleotides read TGTGCTATTACCCAAGGGGGGTTATATGGCTACACCTTC. Translated, it gives CAITQGGLYGYTF.

V usage is TRBV9 and J usage is TRBJ1-2; TRBD1 is a possible D gene (6 bases). This CDR3 region has 17 residues. With 3 bases removed from V and 2 bases from J, the gap between germline ends came to 20 bases. Looked up from germline, CDR1 is SGDLS and CDR2 is YYNGEE. The CDR3 sequence: CASSAPLGTHTNYGYTF. The DNA of the CDR3 is TGTGCCAGCAGCGCCCCGCTAGGGACACACACGAACTATGGCTACACCTTC.

The rearrangement joins TRBV7-3 to TRBJ1-1; D is unresolved. Germline V CDR1 and CDR2: SGHTA, FQGTGA. V gave up 5 bases and J gave up 1 base, with 8 bases separating them. CDR3 length: 13 amino acids. CDR3 nucleotides: TGTGCCAGCAGCCTACAGCAGAACACTGAAGCTTTCTTT. Its protein is CASSLQQNTEAFF. The variable domain in full, with the rest retrieved from reference TRBV7-3 and TRBJ1-1, is GAGVSQTPSNKVTEKGKYVELRCDPISGHTALYWYRQSLGQGPEFLIYFQGTGAADDSGLPNDRFFAVRPEGSVSTLKIQRTERGDSAVYLCASSLQQNTEAFFGQGTRLTVV.

J is TRBJ1-2 and V is TRBV5-1, with D maybe TRBD1 (5 bases). CDR1 and CDR2 from the germline V gene are SGHRS and YFSETQ. The CDR3 length is 13 residues. Between the trimmed V and J ends, which lost 5 bases and 6 bases, there was a span of 14 bases. This CDR3 reads CASSLGGADGYTF. The CDR3 coding sequence is TGCGCCAGCAGTTTAGGAGGGGCGGATGGCTACACCTTC.

The genes are TRBV6-1 and TRBJ2-7; perhaps D is TRBD1 or TRBD2 (5 bases each). Trimming took 7 bases from V and 2 from J, leaving 9 bases between them. The germline gives CDR1 MNHNS, CDR2 SASEGT. CDR3 length: 12 residues. CDR3 region: CASTEGTYEQYF. CDR3 in DNA: TGTGCCAGCACCGAGGGGACCTACGAGCAGTACTTC.

V usage is TRBV9 and J usage is TRBJ1-3; TRBD1 is a possible D gene (5 bases). Germline V lookup: CDR1 SGDLS, CDR2 YYNGEE. The CDR3 spans 13 residues. V was pared by 4 bases and J by 3 bases, with 8 bases between. CDR3 residues: CASSWGDGNTIYF. CDR3 nucleotides: TGTGCCAGCAGCTGGGGGGATGGAAACACCATATATTTT.

The genes are TRBV2 and TRBJ2-7; no clear D gene. CDR3 size: 14 residues. Germline values: CDR1 SNHLY, CDR2 FYNNEI. V lost 7 bases and J 0 bases, leaving 13 bases between the germline ends. The CDR3: CASNPTASSYEQYF. CDR3 DNA: TGTGCCAGCAACCCCACGGCTTCCTCCTACGAGCAGTACTTC.

This clone was observed a handful of times. The chain joins TRBV13 to TRBJ1-6; TRBD1 aligns across 7 bases. The CDR3 extends over 14 amino acids. Trimming at V came to 1 base and at J to 7 bases, leaving 1 base not matched to a gene. Looked up from germline, CDR1 is PRHDT and CDR2 is FYEKMQ (reference sequence). The CDR3 nucleotides are TGTGCCAGCAGCTTAGACAGGGGAAATTCACCCCTCCACTTT. It codes for CASSLDRGNSPLHF.

The genes are TRBV7-2 and TRBJ1-2, with a tentative D call TRBD1 (5 bases). V gave up 2 bases and J gave up 1 base, with 20 bases separating them. Germline V lookup: CDR1 SGHTA, CDR2 FQGNSA. This CDR3 is 18 amino acids long. The CDR3 is CASSLRVIGQGVNYGYTF. CDR3 in DNA: TGTGCCAGCAGCTTAAGGGTGATTGGTCAGGGAGTTAACTATGGCTACACCTTC.

This chain links TRBV7-3 with TRBJ2-1; D tentatively fits TRBD1 or TRBD2 (5 bases each). V was clipped by 4 bases and J by 5 bases, with 9 bases between them. The germline V gene has CDR1 SGHTA and CDR2 FQGTGA. The CDR3 sequence is 13 residues long. CDR3 protein: CASSWDGNNEQFF. The CDR3 bases are TGTGCCAGCAGCTGGGACGGGAACAATGAGCAGTTCTTC.

Only a few counts were recorded for this clone. CDR3 nucleotide sequence: TGTGCCAGTAGTATCATCGTCGGGCCCCAGCATTTT. Its protein product is CASSIIVGPQHF. The chain recombines TRBV19 with TRBJ1-5; D not certain. The CDR3 length is 12 residues. Per germline, CDR1 LNHDA and CDR2 SQIVND (reference sequence). V shed 3 bases and J shed 9 bases, with 9 bases lying between them.

V usage is TRBV7-2 and J usage is TRBJ1-5; a possible D gene is TRBD1 (5 bases). This CDR3 spans 13 amino acids. The V gene's germline CDR1 is SGHTA and CDR2 FQGNSA. V lost 3 bases and J 9 bases, leaving 12 bases between the germline ends. CDR3 bases: TGTGCCAGCAGCTTCGGCGGGGGATCGCCCCAGCATTTT. The encoded protein is CASSFGGGSPQHF.

DNA of the CDR3: TGTGCCAGCAGTCTAGGGGGGACAGGGCAAAACATTCAGTACTTC. It translates to CASSLGGTGQNIQYF. This rearrangement joins TRBV6-6 to TRBJ2-4; 9 positions match TRBD1. The CDR3 runs to 15 residues. Germline assignment: CDR1 MNHNY and CDR2 SVGAGI (reference sequence). Trimming removed 5 bases from V and 5 bases from J; junction bases left unmatched: 7.

J is TRBJ2-3 and V is TRBV4-3; D might be TRBD1 (6 bases). Germline CDR1 and CDR2: LGHNA and YSLEER. Trimming cost V 1 base and J 0 bases, with 11 bases left between them. The CDR3 has 16 residues. The CDR3 spells CASSQGVQGSTDTQYF. CDR3 nucleotides: TGCGCCAGCAGCCAAGGGGTTCAGGGGAGCACAGATACGCAGTATTTT.

The chain joins TRBV5-1 to TRBJ1-1; 8 positions agree with TRBD1. CDR1 SGHRS and CDR2 YFSETQ come from the germline V gene. The J segment lost 1 base and the V segment lost 7 bases, leaving 6 bases of the junction unmatched. The CDR3 length is 14 residues. The CDR3 reads CASSDRATNTEAFF. For the CDR3, the DNA is TGCGCCAGCTCGGACAGGGCAACGAACACTGAAGCTTTCTTT. The full variable domain, its missing parts supplied by reference TRBV5-1 and TRBJ1-1, is KAGVTQTPRYLIKTRGQQVTLSCSPISGHRSVSWYQQTPGQGLQFLFEYFSETQRNKGNFPGRFSGRQFSNSRSEMNVSTLELGDSALYLCASSDRATNTEAFFGQGTRLTVV.

By proportion, this clone is hyperexpanded. The chain is built from TRBV4-3 and TRBJ1-2; unclear D gene. Per the germline V gene, CDR1 is LGHNA and CDR2 is YSLEER. V was trimmed by 1 base and J by 4 bases, leaving 13 bases between them. CDR3 length: 15 residues. CDR3 protein: CASSQGYGHPYGYTF. DNA of the CDR3: TGCGCCAGCAGCCAAGGGTATGGGCACCCCTATGGCTACACCTTC.

V usage is TRBV19 and J usage is TRBJ1-2, with D perhaps matching TRBD1 (5 bases). From germline, CDR1 is LNHDA and CDR2 SQIVND (reference sequence). The CDR3 sequence is 15 residues long. Deletions cut 8 bases from V and 4 bases from J, with 20 bases between. The CDR3 protein is CASGIRDEKSYGYTF. The CDR3 DNA reads as TGTGCCAGTGGAATCCGGGACGAGAAAAGCTATGGCTACACCTTC.

V is TRBV12-1 and J is TRBJ2-2; the table assigns TRBD1, which was not confirmed against the DNA. TRBV12-1 is an annotated pseudogene. The CDR3 covers 15 residues. CDR3 residues: CASSRDRPNTGELFF. The DNA of the CDR3 is TGTGCCAGCAGCAGGGACAGGCCGAACACCGGGGAGCTGTTTTTT.

This clone was counted a single time. J is TRBJ1-5 and V is TRBV7-2; TRBD1 aligns across 8 bases. This CDR3 has 15 residues. Germline trimming cut 5 bases from V and 3 bases from J; bases unmatched to any gene: 6. From germline, CDR1 is SGHTA and CDR2 FQGNSA. In nucleotides, the CDR3 is TGTGCCAGCAGCGGACAGGGAGGGGTCAATCAGCCCCAGCATTTT. The encoded protein is CASSGQGGVNQPQHF.

This clone occurred a few times. The rearrangement links TRBV18 to TRBJ2-1, with D possibly being TRBD1 or TRBD2 (6 bases each). This CDR3 is 17 amino acids long. Germline loops: CDR1 KGHSH, CDR2 LQKENI. V shed 4 bases and J shed 2 bases, with 18 bases lying between them. CDR3 loop: CASSLESGEGAYNEQFF. The CDR3 coding sequence is TGTGCCAGCTCACTGGAGTCGGGAGAGGGGGCCTACAATGAGCAGTTCTTC. Full variable domain (rest looked up from reference TRBV18 and TRBJ2-1): NAGVMQNPRHLVRRRGQEARLRCSPMKGHSHVYWYRQLPEEGLKFMVYLQKENIIDESGMPKERFSAEFPKEGPSILRIQQVVRGDSAAYFCASSLESGEGAYNEQFFGPGTRLTVL.

The genes are TRBV4-1 and TRBJ2-1; no reliable D call. Germline values: CDR1 MGHRA, CDR2 YSYEKL. V was shortened by 0 bases and J by 8 bases, with 11 bases between the two germline ends. CDR3 length: 14 residues. The CDR3 region has the DNA TGCGCCAGCAGCCAAGAGCCCCGGACCCATGAGCAGTTCTTC. Protein sequence: CASSQEPRTHEQFF.